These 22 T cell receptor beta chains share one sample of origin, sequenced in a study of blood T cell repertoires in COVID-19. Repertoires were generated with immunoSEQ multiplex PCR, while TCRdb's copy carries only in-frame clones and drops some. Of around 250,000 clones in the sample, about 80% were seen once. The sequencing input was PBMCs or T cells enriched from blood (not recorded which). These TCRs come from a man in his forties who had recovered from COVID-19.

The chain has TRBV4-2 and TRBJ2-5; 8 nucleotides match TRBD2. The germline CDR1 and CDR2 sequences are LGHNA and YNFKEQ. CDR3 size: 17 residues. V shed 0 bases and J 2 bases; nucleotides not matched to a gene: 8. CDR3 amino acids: CASSQDGWAGGQETQYF. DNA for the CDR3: TGTGCCAGCAGCCAAGATGGTTGGGCGGGAGGTCAAGAGACCCAGTACTTC.

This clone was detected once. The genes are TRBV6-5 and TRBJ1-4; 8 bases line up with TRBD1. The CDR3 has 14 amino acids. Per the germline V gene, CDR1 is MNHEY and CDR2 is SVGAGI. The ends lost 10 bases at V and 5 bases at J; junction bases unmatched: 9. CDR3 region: CAMSQGQGNEKLFF. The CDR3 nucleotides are TGTGCCATGTCCCAAGGACAGGGAAATGAAAAACTGTTTTTT.

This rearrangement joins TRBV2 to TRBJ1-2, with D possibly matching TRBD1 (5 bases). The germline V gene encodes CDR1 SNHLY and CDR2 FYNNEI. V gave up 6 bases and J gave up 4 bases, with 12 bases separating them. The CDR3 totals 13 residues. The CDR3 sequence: CASSRGVLYGYTF. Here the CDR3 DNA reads TGTGCCAGCAGCCGGGGGGTCCTCTATGGCTACACCTTC. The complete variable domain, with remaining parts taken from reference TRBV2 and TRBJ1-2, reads EPEVTQTPSHQVTQMGQEVILRCVPISNHLYFYWYRQILGQKVEFLVSFYNNEISEKSEIFDDQFSVERPDGSNFTLKIRSTKLEDSAMYFCASSRGVLYGYTFGSGTRLTVV.

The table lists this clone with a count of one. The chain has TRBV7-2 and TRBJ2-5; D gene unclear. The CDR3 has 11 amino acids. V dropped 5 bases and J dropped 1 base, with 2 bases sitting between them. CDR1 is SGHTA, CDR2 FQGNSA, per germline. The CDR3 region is CASSLQETQYF. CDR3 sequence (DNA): TGTGCCAGCAGCCTCCAAGAGACCCAGTACTTC.

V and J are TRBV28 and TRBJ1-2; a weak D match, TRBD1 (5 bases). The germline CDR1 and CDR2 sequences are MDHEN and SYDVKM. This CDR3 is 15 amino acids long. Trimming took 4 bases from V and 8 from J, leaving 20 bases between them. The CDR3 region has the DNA TGTGCCAGCAGTTCCCCCGGTGGAGGGACGGGAGGCTACACCTTC. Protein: CASSSPGGGTGGYTF.

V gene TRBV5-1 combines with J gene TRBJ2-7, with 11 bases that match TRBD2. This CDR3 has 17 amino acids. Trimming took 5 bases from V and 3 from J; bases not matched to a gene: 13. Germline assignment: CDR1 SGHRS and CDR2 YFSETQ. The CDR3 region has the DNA TGCGCCAGCAGTTTAATTTCTCCGACTAGCGGGAACTACGAGCAGTACTTC. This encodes CASSLISPTSGNYEQYF.

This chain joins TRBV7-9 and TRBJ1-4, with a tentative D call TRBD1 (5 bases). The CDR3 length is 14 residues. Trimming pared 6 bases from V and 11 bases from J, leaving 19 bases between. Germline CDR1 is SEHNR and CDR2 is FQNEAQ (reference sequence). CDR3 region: CASSAQGGVGKLFF. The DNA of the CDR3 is TGTGCCAGCAGTGCCCAGGGAGGAGTGGGGAAACTGTTTTTT. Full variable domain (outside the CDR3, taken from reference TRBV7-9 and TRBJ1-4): DTGVSQNPRHKITKRGQNVTFRCDPISEHNRLYWYRQTLGQGPEFLTYFQNEAQLEKSRLLSDRFSAERPKGSFSTLEIQRTEQGDSAMYLCASSAQGGVGKLFFGSGTQLSVL.

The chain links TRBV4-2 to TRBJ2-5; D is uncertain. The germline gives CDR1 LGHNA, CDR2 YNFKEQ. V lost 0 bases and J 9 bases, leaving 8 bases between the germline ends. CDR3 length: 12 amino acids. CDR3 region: CASSQEKGAQYF. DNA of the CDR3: TGTGCCAGCAGCCAAGAAAAAGGAGCCCAGTACTTC.

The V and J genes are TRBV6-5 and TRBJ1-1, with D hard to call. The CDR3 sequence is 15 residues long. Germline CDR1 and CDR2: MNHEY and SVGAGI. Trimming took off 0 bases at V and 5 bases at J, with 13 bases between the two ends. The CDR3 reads CASSYSGGARTEAFF. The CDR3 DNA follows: TGTGCCAGCAGTTACTCTGGAGGAGCTAGGACTGAAGCTTTCTTT.

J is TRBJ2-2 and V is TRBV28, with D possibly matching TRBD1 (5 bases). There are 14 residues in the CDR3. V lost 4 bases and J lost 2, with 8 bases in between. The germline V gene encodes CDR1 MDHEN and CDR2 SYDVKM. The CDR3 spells CASSWGSNTGELFF. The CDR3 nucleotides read TGTGCCAGCAGTTGGGGCAGCAACACCGGGGAGCTGTTTTTT.

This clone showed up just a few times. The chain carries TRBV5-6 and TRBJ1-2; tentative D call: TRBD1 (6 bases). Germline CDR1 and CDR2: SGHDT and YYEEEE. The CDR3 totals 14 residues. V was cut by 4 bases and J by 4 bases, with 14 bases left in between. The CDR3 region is CASSPRTAFYGYTF. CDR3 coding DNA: TGTGCCAGCAGCCCAAGGACAGCCTTCTATGGCTACACCTTC.

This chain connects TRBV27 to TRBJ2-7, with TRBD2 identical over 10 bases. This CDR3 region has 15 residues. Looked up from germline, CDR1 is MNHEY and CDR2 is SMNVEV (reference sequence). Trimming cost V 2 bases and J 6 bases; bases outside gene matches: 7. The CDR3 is CASSLGIAGGREQYF. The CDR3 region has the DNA TGTGCCAGCAGTTTAGGAATAGCGGGAGGTCGCGAGCAGTACTTC.

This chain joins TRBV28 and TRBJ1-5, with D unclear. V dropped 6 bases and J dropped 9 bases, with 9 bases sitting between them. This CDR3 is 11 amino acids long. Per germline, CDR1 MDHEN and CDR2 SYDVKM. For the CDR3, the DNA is TGTGCCAGCAGCCCGGGGTGGCCCCAGCATTTT. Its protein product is CASSPGWPQHF.

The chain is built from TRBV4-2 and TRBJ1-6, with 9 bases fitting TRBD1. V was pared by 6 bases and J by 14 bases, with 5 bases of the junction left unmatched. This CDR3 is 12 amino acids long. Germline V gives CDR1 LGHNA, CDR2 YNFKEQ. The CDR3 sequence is CASRGQGSSLHF. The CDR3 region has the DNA TGTGCCAGCAGGGGACAGGGAAGTTCCCTCCACTTT.

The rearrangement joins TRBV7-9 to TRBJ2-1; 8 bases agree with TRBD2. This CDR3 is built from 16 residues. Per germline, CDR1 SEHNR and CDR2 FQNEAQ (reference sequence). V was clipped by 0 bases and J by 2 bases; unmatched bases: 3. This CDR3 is CASSLAGTRAYNEQFF. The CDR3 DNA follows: TGTGCCAGCAGCTTAGCGGGGACTAGAGCCTACAATGAGCAGTTCTTC.

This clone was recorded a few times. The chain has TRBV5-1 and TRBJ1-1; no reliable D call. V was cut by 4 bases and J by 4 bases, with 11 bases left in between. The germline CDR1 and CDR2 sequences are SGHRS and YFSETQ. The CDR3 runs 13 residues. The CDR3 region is CASSPTVRTEAFF. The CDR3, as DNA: TGCGCCAGCAGCCCTACGGTGCGCACTGAAGCTTTCTTT.

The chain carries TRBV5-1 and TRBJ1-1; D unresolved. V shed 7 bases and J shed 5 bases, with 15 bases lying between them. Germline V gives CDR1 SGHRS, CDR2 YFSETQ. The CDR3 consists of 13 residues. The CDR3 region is CASRSDLETEAFF. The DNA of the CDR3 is TGCGCCAGCCGTAGCGACTTGGAGACTGAAGCTTTCTTT.

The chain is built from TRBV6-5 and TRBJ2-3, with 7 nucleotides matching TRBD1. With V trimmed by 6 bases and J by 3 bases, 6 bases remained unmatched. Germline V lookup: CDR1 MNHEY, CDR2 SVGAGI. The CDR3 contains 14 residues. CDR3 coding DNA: TGTGCCAGCAGGCGACAGGGACCTACAGATACGCAGTATTTT. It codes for CASRRQGPTDTQYF.

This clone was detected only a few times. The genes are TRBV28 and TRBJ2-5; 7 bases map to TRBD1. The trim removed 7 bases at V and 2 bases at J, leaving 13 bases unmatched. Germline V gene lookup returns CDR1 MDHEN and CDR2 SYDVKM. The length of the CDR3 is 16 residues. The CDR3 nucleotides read TGTGCCAGCACCAAGCTTCTTCCGGGACAGCAAGAGACCCAGTACTTC. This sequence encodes CASTKLLPGQQETQYF.

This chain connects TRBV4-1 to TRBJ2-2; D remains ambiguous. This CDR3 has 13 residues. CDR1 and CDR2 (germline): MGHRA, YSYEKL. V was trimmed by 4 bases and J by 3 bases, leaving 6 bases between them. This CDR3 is CASSPTYTGELFF. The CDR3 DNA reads TGCGCCAGCAGCCCGACTTACACCGGGGAGCTGTTTTTT.

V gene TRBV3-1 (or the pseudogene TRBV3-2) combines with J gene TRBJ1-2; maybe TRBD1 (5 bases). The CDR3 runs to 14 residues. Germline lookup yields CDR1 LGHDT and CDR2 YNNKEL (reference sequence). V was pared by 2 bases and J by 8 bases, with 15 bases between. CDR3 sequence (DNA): TGTGCCAGCAGCCAATTCCTACAGGAACCAGGCTACACCTTC. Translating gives CASSQFLQEPGYTF.

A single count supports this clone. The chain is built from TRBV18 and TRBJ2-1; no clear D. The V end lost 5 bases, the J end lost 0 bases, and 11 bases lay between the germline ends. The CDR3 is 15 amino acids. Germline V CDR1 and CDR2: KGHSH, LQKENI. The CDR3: CASSTTRSSYNEQFF. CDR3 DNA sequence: TGTGCCAGCTCAACTACACGGTCCTCCTACAATGAGCAGTTCTTC.